These T cell receptor beta chains were read from a single sample in a study of monozygotic twins with inflammatory bowel disease. For each CDR3 protein, TCRdb gives one entry from its re-call of the 5' RACE reads, without DNA. Here the sample table reports some 440,000 distinct CDR3 sequences. Sequencing was done on a sample of blood. The receptor set was obtained from a human donor with ulcerative colitis or Crohn's disease, or a healthy co-twin of an affected twin (not recorded which). The CDR3 runs from the conserved cysteine through the conserved F or W. Each record gives: CDR3 protein, J gene, V gene.

CDR3aa: CASSSILRGRDTGELFF
j_gene: TRBJ2-2
v_gene: TRBV7-9

CDR3aa: CSVQKGGSYTEAFF
j_gene: TRBJ1-1
v_gene: TRBV29-1

CDR3aa: CASTAGQGGVEQYF
j_gene: TRBJ2-7
v_gene: TRBV12-3/TRBV12-4

CDR3aa: CASSQDIVPGLQETQYF
j_gene: TRBJ2-5
v_gene: TRBV4-3

CDR3aa: CSADGQGSYEQYF
j_gene: TRBJ2-7
v_gene: TRBV20-1

CDR3aa: CSGTGSGGYTF
j_gene: TRBJ1-2
v_gene: TRBV20-1

CDR3aa: CASRATGGLTDTQYF
j_gene: TRBJ2-3
v_gene: TRBV2

CDR3aa: CASPGHLTDTQYF
j_gene: TRBJ2-3
v_gene: TRBV6-1

CDR3aa: CASSFLGENNEQFF
j_gene: TRBJ2-1
v_gene: TRBV11-2

CDR3aa: CASTTSSLGTEAFF
j_gene: TRBJ1-1
v_gene: TRBV12-3/TRBV12-4

CDR3aa: CASSPLPGDTEAFF
j_gene: TRBJ1-1
v_gene: TRBV7-8

CDR3aa: CATSDPAEQGFDEQFF
j_gene: TRBJ2-1
v_gene: TRBV24-1

CDR3aa: CASSRLMAGRPEQYF
j_gene: TRBJ2-7
v_gene: TRBV3-1